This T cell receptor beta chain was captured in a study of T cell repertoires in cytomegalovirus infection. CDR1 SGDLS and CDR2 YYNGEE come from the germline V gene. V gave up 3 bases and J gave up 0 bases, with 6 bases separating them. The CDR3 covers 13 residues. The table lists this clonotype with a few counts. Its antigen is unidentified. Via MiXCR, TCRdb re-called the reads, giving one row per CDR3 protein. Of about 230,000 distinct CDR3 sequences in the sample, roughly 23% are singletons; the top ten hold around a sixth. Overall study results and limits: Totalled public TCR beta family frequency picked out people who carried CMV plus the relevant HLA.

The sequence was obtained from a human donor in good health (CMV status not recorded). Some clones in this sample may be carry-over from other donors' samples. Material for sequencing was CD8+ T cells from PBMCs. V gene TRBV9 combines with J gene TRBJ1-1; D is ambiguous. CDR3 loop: CASSDGVNTEAFF. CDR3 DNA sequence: TGTGCCAGCAGCGACGGGGTGAACACTGAAGCTTTCTTT.